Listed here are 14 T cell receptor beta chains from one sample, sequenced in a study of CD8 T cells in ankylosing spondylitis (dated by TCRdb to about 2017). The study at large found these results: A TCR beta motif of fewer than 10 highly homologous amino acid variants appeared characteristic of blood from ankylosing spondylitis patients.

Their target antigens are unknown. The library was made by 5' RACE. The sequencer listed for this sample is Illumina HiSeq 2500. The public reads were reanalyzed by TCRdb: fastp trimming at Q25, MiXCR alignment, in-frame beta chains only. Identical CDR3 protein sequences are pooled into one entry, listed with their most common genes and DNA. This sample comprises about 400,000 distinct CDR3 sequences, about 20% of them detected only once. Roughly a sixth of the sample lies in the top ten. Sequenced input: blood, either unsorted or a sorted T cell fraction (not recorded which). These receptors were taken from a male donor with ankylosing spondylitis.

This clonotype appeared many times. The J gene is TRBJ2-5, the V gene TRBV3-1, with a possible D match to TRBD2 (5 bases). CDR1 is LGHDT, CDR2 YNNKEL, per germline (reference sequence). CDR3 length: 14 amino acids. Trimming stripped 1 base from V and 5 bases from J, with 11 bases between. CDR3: CASSQASGGETQYF. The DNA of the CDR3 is TGTGCCAGCAGCCAAGCATCCGGCGGGGAGACCCAGTACTTC.

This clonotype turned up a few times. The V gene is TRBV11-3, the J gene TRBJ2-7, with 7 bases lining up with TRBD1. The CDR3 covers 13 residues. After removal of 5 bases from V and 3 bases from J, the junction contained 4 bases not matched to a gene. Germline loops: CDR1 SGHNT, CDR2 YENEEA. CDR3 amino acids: CASSGTVDYEQYF. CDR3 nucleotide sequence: TGTGCCAGCAGCGGGACAGTCGACTACGAGCAGTACTTC.

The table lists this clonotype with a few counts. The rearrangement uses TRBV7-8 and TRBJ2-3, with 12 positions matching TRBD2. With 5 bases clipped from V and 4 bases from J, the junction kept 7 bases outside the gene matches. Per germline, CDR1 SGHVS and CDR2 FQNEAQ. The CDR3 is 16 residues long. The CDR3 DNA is TGTGCCAGCAGCGCACGGACTAGCGGGGAGGCAGATACGCAGTATTTT. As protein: CASSARTSGEADTQYF.

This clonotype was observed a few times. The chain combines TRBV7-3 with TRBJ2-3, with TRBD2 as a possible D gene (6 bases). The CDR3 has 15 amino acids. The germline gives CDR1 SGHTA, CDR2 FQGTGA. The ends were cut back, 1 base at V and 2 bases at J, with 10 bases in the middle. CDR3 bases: TGTGCCAGCAGCTTAAGAGGGCGGGACACAGATACGCAGTATTTT. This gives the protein CASSLRGRDTDTQYF.

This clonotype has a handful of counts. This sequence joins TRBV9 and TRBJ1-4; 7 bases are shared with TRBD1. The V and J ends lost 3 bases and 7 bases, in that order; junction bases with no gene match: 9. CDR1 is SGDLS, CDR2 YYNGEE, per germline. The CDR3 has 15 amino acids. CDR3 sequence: CASSATTGLGEKLFF. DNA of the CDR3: TGTGCCAGCAGCGCCACGACAGGGTTAGGTGAAAAACTGTTTTTT.

CDR3: CASSQDSTDADTQYF. The CDR3 DNA reads as TGCGCCAGCAGCCAAGATAGTACAGACGCAGATACGCAGTATTTT. The rearrangement links TRBV4-3 to TRBJ2-3; D uncertain. V lost 0 bases to trimming and J lost 4 bases, with 11 bases between them. The CDR3 loop spans 15 amino acids. Germline V gene lookup returns CDR1 LGHNA and CDR2 YSLEER.

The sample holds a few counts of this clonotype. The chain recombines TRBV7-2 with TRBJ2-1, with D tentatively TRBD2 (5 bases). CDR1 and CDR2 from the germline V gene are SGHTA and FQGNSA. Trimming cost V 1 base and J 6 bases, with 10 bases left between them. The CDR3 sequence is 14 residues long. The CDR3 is CASSLVPSSNEQFF. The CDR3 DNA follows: TGTGCCAGCAGCTTAGTGCCTAGCTCCAATGAGCAGTTCTTC.

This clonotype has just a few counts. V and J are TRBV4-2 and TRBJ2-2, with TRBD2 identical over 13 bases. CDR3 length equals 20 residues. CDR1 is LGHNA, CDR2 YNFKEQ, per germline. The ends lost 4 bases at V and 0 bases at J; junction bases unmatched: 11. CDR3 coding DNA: TGTGCCAGCAGCCCACAAAAGGGACTAGCGGGGTACTCGAACACCGGGGAGCTGTTTTTT. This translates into CASSPQKGLAGYSNTGELFF.

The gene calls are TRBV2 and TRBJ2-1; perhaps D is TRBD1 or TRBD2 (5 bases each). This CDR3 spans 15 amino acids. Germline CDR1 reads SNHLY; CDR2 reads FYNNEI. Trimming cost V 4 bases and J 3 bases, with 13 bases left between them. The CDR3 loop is CASSGLRGLYNEQFF. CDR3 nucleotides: TGTGCCAGCAGTGGGTTGAGGGGTCTCTACAATGAGCAGTTCTTC.

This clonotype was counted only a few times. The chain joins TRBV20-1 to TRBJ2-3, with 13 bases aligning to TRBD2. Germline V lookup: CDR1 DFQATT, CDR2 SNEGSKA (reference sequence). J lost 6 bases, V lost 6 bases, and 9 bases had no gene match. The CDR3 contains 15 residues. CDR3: CSATRTSGRWDTQYF. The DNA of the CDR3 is TGCAGTGCCACAAGGACTAGCGGGAGATGGGATACGCAGTATTTT.

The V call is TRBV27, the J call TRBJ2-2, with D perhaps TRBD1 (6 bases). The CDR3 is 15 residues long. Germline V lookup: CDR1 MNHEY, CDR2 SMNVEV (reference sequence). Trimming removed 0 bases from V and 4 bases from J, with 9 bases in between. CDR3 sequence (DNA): TGTGCCAGCAGTTTATCGATCAGGGGCACCGGGGAGCTGTTTTTT. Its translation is CASSLSIRGTGELFF.

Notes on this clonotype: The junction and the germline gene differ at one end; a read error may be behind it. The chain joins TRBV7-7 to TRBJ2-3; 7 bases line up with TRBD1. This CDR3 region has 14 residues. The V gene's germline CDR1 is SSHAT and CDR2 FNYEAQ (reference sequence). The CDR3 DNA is TGTGCTAGCAGCTCCGGGACAGGCACAGATACGCAGTATTTT. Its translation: CASSSGTGTDTQYF.

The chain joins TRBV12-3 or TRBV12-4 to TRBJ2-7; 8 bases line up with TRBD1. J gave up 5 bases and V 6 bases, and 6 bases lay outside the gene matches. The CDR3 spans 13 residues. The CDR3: CASRRTGYNEQYF. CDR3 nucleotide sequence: TGTGCCAGCAGAAGGACAGGGTATAACGAGCAGTACTTC.

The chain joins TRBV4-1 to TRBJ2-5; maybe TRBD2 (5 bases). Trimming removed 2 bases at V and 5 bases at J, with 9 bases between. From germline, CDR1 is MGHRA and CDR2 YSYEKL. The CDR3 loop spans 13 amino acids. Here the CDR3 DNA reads TGCGCCAGCAGCCAAACGCGCGGGGAGACCCAGTACTTC. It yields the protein CASSQTRGETQYF.